This TCR beta chain was documented in a study of graft-versus-host responses after intestinal transplantation. Study background: Tacrolimus plus steroids were given to all recipients for two to three years, preceded by anti-thymocyte globulin induction. General study points: Detected in recipient marrow were GvH clones, some of which were first observed in ileum or blood. After transplant, early declines in HvG clones were associated with peak levels of circulating GvH clones. In patients with graft-donor T cell macrochimerism, allograft graft-versus-host to host-versus-graft clonal ratios were high.

TCRdb's copy holds only in-frame clones and misses some; the assay was immunoSEQ multiplex PCR. Here the sample spans 45,000 to 65,000 clones, 94% being singletons. Notes on this clone: The antigen is undetermined.

This TCR was sampled from a human donor who was the organ donor for an intestinal transplant. This specimen consisted of unstimulated CD4+ T cells sorted from spleen or lymph node cells, obtained before transplant.

The DNA of the CDR3 is TGCGCCAGCAGCCAAGAGGCTAGCGGGGGACTAATCTCCGAGCAGTACTTC. Translated: CASSQEASGGLISEQYF. The V and J genes are TRBV4-1 and TRBJ2-5; 10 positions match TRBD2. The J call may be incorrect, as the DNA end agrees better with TRBJ2-7. Germline V gene data show CDR1 as MGHRA and CDR2 as YSYEKL. CDR3 length equals 17 residues.